The 10 T cell receptor beta chains given below trace back to one sample, sequenced in a study of cytomegalovirus exposure and HLA in healthy donors. It was with 60 Vbeta and 13 Jbeta primers that the PCR ran. Measured with immunoSEQ multiplex PCR; TCRdb has only the in-frame clones, and not every one. The sample records some 91,000 clones, roughly 60% being singletons. The material sequenced was PBMCs. The receptor set was obtained from a human donor in good health.

The V and J genes are TRBV7-9 and TRBJ1-2; 7 bases match TRBD1. Germline CDR1 SEHNR, CDR2 FQNEAQ (reference sequence). The CDR3 is 15 amino acids. J gave up 1 base and V 3 bases, and 5 bases lay outside the gene matches. The CDR3 region has the DNA TGTGCCAGCAGCTTCGGGACAGCGGGTAACTATGGCTACACCTTC. Translation: CASSFGTAGNYGYTF.

This chain links TRBV6-5 with TRBJ2-1; 10 bases map to TRBD2. This CDR3 is 12 amino acids long. Germline CDR1 and CDR2: MNHEY and SVGAGI. J was trimmed by 13 bases and V by 6 bases; bases with no gene match: 6. The CDR3 DNA reads TGTGCCAGCAGACGATCTAGCGGGGGACAGTTCTTC. This gives the protein CASRRSSGGQFF.

The chain carries TRBV7-9 and TRBJ1-5; a possible D gene is TRBD1 (5 bases). V lost 6 bases and J lost 11, with 20 bases in between. This CDR3 region has 14 residues. Germline-derived CDR1 and CDR2 are SEHNR and FQNEAQ (reference sequence). In nucleotides, the CDR3 is TGTGCCAGCAGTTCGGATGGGGGGACTCCGGCCCAGCATTTT. Protein sequence: CASSSDGGTPAQHF.

The J gene is TRBJ1-6, the V gene TRBV5-4; D gene uncertain. CDR3 length: 13 residues. V was cut by 6 bases and J by 12 bases, with 16 bases left in between. The germline gives CDR1 SGHNT, CDR2 YYREEE (reference sequence). The CDR3 sequence: CASTGPGSLPLHF. The CDR3 DNA reads as TGTGCCAGCACCGGGCCGGGGTCGCTACCCCTCCACTTT.

The chain carries TRBV5-6 and TRBJ1-5; 8 bases are shared with TRBD1. The junction had 10 bases not matched to a gene; V was cut back by 2 bases and J by 6 bases. Germline lookup yields CDR1 SGHDT and CDR2 YYEEEE. This CDR3 comprises 16 residues. CDR3 DNA: TGTGCCAGCAGCTTTTTCAGGGGGCGGACTCGTCAGCCCCAGCATTTT. Protein: CASSFFRGRTRQPQHF.

This rearrangement joins TRBV6-1 to TRBJ2-1; 7 nucleotides match TRBD1. The V and J ends lost 3 bases and 7 bases, in that order; junction bases with no gene match: 9. The CDR3 is 15 amino acids. Germline assignment: CDR1 MNHNS and CDR2 SASEGT. CDR3 in amino acids: CASSDGRQGLNEQFF. The CDR3 DNA reads as TGTGCCAGCAGTGATGGGAGACAGGGCCTGAATGAGCAGTTCTTC.

This clone was detected only a few times. The rearrangement joins TRBV27 to TRBJ1-1; the match to TRBD1 covers 11 bases. Germline V lookup: CDR1 MNHEY, CDR2 SMNVEV (reference sequence). The CDR3 contains 17 residues. V lost 3 bases and J lost 1; bases outside the gene matches: 7. CDR3 sequence: CASSFKGQGVQNTEAFF. The CDR3 region has the DNA TGTGCCAGCAGTTTTAAGGGACAGGGGGTACAGAACACTGAAGCTTTCTTT.

This chain links TRBV5-1 with TRBJ2-5, with 9 nucleotides matching TRBD1. Trimming cost V 0 bases and J 4 bases; bases outside gene matches: 7. From germline, CDR1 is SGHRS and CDR2 YFSETQ. This CDR3 is built from 16 residues. The CDR3 sequence is CASSLAGTGPGETQYF. In DNA form, the CDR3 reads TGCGCCAGCAGCTTGGCGGGGACAGGGCCAGGAGAGACCCAGTACTTC.

The chain has TRBV5-1 and TRBJ2-7, with a possible D match to TRBD2 (7 bases). CDR1 and CDR2 (germline): SGHRS, YFSETQ. Trimming took 0 bases from V and 6 from J, leaving 19 bases between them. CDR3 length: 16 amino acids. CDR3 nucleotide sequence: TGCGCCAGCAGCTTGGTTTCTCGGGGGGCGGGCCGCGAGCAGTACTTC. It translates to CASSLVSRGAGREQYF.

The genes are TRBV28 and TRBJ2-7; TRBD1 is a possible D gene (6 bases). The CDR3 totals 16 residues. The V and J ends lost 5 bases and 4 bases respectively, with 21 bases between them. Per germline, CDR1 MDHEN and CDR2 SYDVKM. The CDR3 nucleotides read TGTGCCAGCAGTACCCCTTTTAGGACAGCCCCGTACGAGCAGTACTTC. Translation: CASSTPFRTAPYEQYF.